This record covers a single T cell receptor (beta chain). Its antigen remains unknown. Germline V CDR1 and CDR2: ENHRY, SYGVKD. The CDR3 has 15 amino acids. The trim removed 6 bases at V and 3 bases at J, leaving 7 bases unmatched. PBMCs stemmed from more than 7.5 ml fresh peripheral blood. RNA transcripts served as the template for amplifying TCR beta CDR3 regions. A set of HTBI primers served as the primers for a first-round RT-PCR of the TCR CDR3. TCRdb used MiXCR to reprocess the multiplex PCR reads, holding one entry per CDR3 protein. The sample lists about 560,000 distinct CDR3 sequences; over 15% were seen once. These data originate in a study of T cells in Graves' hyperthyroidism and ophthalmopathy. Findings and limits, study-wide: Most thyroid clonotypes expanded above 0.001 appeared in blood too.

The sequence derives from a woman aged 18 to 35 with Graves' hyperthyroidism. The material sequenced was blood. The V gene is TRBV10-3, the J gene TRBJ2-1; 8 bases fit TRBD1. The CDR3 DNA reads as TGTGCCATCAGAGAGGGGACAGGTTTCTACAATGAGCAGTTCTTC. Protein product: CAIREGTGFYNEQFF.